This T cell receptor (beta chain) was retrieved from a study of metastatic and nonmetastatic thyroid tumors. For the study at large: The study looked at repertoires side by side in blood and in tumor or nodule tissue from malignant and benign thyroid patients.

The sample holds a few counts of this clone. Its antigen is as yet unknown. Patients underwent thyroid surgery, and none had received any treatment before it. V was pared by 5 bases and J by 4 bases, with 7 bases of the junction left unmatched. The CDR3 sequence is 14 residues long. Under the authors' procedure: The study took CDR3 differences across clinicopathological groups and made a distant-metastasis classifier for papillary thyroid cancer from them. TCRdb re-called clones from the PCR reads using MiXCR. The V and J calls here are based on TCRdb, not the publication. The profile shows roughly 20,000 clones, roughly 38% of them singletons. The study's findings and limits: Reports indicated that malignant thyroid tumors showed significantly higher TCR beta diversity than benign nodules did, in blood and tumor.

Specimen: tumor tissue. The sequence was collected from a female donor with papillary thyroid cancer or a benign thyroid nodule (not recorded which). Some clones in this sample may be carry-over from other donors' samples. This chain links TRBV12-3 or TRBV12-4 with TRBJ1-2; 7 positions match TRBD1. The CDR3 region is CASSLRQGSYGYTF. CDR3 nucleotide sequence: TGTGCCAGCAGTCTAAGACAGGGATCCTATGGCTACACCTTC.